The present T cell receptor (beta chain) was sequenced within a study of blood T cells in healthy people across ages. For the study at large: Template switching recovered approximately one barcoded beta molecule for every two T cells.

With a J-beta primer mix and a sample-barcoded 5' primer, a second PCR ran roughly 6 to 11 cycles. A single record per CDR3 protein comes from TCRdb applying MiXCR to the 5' RACE reads. The data hold 1,500,000 or so distinct CDR3 sequences, with roughly 60% observed a single time. Donors gave around 10 milliliters of peripheral blood apiece. About this clonotype: The antigen remains undetermined.

The CDR3 is 12 residues long. V lost 4 bases and J 10 bases, leaving 11 bases between the germline ends. Germline-derived CDR1 and CDR2 are SNHLY and FYNNEI. Study-level points and caveats: Whereas aged donors had fewer naive CD4+ cells, long-lived donors had more of them and higher diversity. With naive T cell percentage, TCR beta diversity showed a strong correlation.

The chain links TRBV2 to TRBJ2-1; no definite D call. Sample: blood. This sequence originates from a man aged 18-30 years in good health. The CDR3 here is CASSATPKEQFF. CDR3 nucleotides: TGTGCCAGCAGTGCGACTCCTAAGGAGCAGTTCTTC.